This TCR beta chain was sequenced for a study of early T cells in non-severe SARS-CoV-2 infection. Study-level information: Sequenced material consisted of bulk RNA (from unsorted whole blood), and chains were unpaired.

Broader study findings: Anti-spike CD8 responses were favored in VDJdb matching, and private and CD4 specificities were missed.

On this clonotype: The antigen is undetermined.

The CDR3 covers 15 residues. V was pared by 1 base and J by 2 bases, with 11 bases between. Researchers attached unique molecular identifiers to individual cDNA molecules. TCRdb ran MiXCR on the 5' RACE reads and lists one entry per CDR3 protein. The table records 45,000 or so distinct CDR3 sequences, around 6.1% of them present only once. The sequencing input was whole blood. This sequence originates from an adult who was a healthcare worker with PCR-confirmed SARS-CoV-2 infection or an uninfected control (not recorded which). This rearrangement joins TRBV12-3 or TRBV12-4 to TRBJ2-5; no firm D call. CDR3 residues: CASSLGQVRQETQYF. CDR3 DNA: TGTGCCAGCAGTTTAGGGCAGGTCAGACAAGAGACCCAGTACTTC.